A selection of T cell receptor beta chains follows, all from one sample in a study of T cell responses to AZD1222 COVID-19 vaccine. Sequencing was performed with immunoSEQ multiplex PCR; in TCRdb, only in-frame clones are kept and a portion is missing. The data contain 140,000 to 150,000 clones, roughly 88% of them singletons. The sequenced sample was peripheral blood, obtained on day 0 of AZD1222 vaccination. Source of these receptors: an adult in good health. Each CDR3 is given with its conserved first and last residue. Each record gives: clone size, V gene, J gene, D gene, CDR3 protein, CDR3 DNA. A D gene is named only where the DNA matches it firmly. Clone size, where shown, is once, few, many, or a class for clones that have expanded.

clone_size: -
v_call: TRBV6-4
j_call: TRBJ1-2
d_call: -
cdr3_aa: CASSDSTTSRDKNYGYTF
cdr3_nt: TGTGCCAGCAGTGACTCGACTACCTCCCGGGACAAGAACTATGGCTACACCTTC

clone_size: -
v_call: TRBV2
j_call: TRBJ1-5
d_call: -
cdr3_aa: CASSVGQGGEPQHF
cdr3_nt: TGTGCCAGCAGCGTGGGTCAGGGAGGGGAGCCCCAGCATTTT

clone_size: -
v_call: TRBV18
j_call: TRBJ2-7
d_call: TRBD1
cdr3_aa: CASSLHRGPDEQYF
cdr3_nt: TGTGCCAGCTCACTCCACAGGGGGCCTGACGAGCAGTACTTC

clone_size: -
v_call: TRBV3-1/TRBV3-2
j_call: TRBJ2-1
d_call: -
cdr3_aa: CASSHSGSYNEQFF
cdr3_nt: TGTGCCAGCAGCCATAGTGGCTCCTACAATGAGCAGTTCTTC

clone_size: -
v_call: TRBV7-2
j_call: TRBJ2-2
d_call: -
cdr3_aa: CASSTRTSIATGELFF
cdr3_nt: TGTGCCAGCTCGACTCGTACCTCTATAGCCACCGGGGAGCTGTTTTTT

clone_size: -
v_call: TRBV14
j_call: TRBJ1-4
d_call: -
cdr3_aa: CASSQALNEKLFF
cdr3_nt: TGTGCCAGCAGCCAAGCCTTAAATGAAAAACTGTTTTTT

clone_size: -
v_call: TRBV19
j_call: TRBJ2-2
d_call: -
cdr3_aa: CASSVGVGVIGELFF
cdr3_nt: TGTGCCAGTAGTGTCGGTGTGGGGGTAATCGGGGAGCTGTTTTTT

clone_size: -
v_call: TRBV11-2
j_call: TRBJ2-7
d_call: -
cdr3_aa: CASSLEYRGEQYF
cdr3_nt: TGTGCCAGCAGCTTAGAGTACAGAGGCGAGCAGTACTTC

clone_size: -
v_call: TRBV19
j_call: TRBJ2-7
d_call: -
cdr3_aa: CASSMDRFSEQYF
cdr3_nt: TGTGCCAGTAGTATGGACCGTTTCTCCGAGCAGTACTTC

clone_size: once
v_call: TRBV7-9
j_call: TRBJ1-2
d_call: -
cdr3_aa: CASSPPPVGRSYTF
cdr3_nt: TGTGCCAGCAGCCCCCCTCCCGTAGGTCGCAGCTACACCTTC

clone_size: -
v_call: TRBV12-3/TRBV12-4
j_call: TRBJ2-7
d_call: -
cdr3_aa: CASSFQGSYEQYF
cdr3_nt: TGTGCCAGCAGTTTTCAGGGCTCCTACGAGCAGTACTTC

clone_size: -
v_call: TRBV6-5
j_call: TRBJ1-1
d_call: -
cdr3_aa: CASSYSGRPNTEAFF
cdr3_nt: TGTGCCAGCAGTTACTCGGGCCGCCCGAACACTGAAGCTTTCTTT

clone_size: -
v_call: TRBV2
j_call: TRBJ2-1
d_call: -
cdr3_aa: CASSVRVEQFF
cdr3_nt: TGTGCCAGCAGTGTTCGGGTTGAGCAGTTCTTC

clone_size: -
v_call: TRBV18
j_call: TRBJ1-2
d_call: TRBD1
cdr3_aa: CASSPSTGGVDGYTF
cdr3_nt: TGTGCCAGCTCACCCTCGACAGGGGGAGTGGATGGCTACACCTTC

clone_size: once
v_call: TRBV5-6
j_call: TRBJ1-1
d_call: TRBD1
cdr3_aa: CARRGQETEPNTEAFF
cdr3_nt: TGTGCCAGGCGGGGACAGGAGACAGAGCCGAACACTGAAGCTTTCTTT

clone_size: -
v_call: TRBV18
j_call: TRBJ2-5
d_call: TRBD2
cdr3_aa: CASSLGLAAAETQYF
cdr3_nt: TGTGCCAGCTCACTAGGACTAGCAGCTGCAGAGACCCAGTACTTC

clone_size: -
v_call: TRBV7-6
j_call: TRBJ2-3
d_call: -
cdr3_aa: CASSSRQASTDTQYF
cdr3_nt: TGTGCCAGCAGCTCGAGACAGGCGTCCACAGATACGCAGTATTTT

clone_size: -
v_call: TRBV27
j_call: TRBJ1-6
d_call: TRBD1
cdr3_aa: CASSGGTAYNSPLHF
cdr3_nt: TGTGCCAGCAGTGGGGGGACAGCCTATAATTCACCCCTCCACTTT

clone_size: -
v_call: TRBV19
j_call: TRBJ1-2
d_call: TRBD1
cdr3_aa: CASSIDPGQGLRDLYTF
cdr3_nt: TGTGCCAGTAGTATAGATCCGGGACAGGGGTTGCGGGACCTCTACACCTTC

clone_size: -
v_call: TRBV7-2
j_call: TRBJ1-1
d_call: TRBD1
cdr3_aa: CASNDHRGTEAFF
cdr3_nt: TGTGCCAGCAATGACCACAGGGGAACTGAAGCTTTCTTT

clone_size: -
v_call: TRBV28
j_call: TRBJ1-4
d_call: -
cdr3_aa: CASSPGDFSDEKLFF
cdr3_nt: TGTGCCAGCAGTCCGGGGGACTTTTCGGATGAAAAACTGTTTTTT

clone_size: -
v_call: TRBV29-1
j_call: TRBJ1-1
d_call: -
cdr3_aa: CSVELGLGGTEAFF
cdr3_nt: TGCAGCGTTGAGCTGGGATTAGGGGGAACTGAAGCTTTCTTT

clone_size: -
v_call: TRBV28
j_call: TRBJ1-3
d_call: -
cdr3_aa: CASSTSRNTIYF
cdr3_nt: TGTGCCAGCAGTACGAGCCGAAACACCATATATTTT